This is a list of T cell receptor beta chains from one sample in a study of monozygotic twins with cystic fibrosis. Sequenced by immunoSEQ multiplex PCR; TCRdb stores in-frame clones only, minus some. Of around 27,000 clones in the sample, 75% to 95% were seen once. Sequencing was done on a sample of blood. These receptors were collected from a girl aged 2-10 years with cystic fibrosis. Each CDR3 is given with its conserved first and last residue. D genes are given only for firm matches. Clone size is stated in some rows and not others, as once, few, many or a class when expanded.

TRBJ2-3 | TRBV25-1 | NA | TRBD1 | CASSAPSGQGAQYF | TGTGCCAGCAGTGCACCCAGCGGACAGGGAGCGCAGTATTTT
TRBJ1-2 | TRBV4-2 | NA | NA | CASSQGGSGRYTF | TGTGCCAGCAGCCAAGGGGGCTCAGGTCGCTACACCTTC
TRBJ1-6 | TRBV30 | NA | NA | CAEGRGGRGRGNSPLHF | TGTGCGGAGGGAAGGGGAGGGAGGGGACGTGGGAATTCACCCCTCCACTTT
TRBJ2-5 | TRBV7-9 | NA | TRBD2 | CASSLGTSGYQETQYF | TGTGCCAGCAGCTTAGGGACTAGCGGGTACCAAGAGACCCAGTACTTC
TRBJ2-7 | TRBV6-5 | NA | TRBD2 | CASSYAGGPYEQYF | TGTGCCAGCAGTTATGCGGGGGGCCCGTACGAGCAGTACTTC
TRBJ1-2 | TRBV6-6 | NA | NA | CASSYSPGYTF | TGTGCCAGCAGTTACTCCCCTGGCTACACCTTC
TRBJ2-1 | TRBV2 | few | NA | CASSEVPSRRLGEQFF | TGTGCCAGCAGTGAAGTACCTAGTAGGAGGTTAGGTGAGCAGTTCTTC
TRBJ2-3 | TRBV19 | NA | TRBD2 | CASSILAGATDTQYF | TGTGCCAGTAGTATACTAGCGGGGGCTACAGATACGCAGTATTTT
TRBJ2-3 | TRBV5-1 | NA | NA | CASSLARTDTQYF | TGCGCCAGCAGCTTGGCCCGCACAGATACGCAGTATTTT
TRBJ2-3 | TRBV29-1 | NA | NA | CSVLGRPLTDTQYF | TGCAGCGTTCTGGGACGGCCCCTTACAGATACGCAGTATTTT
TRBJ2-7 | TRBV5-6 | NA | NA | CASSLGYEQYF | TGTGCCAGCAGCTTGGGCTACGAGCAGTACTTC
TRBJ1-3 | TRBV25-1 | once | NA | CASSDGVGDTIYF | TGTGCCAGCAGTGATGGGGTAGGAGACACCATATATTTT
TRBJ2-7 | TRBV4-1 | NA | NA | CASSQDLGVAGDYEQYF | TGCGCCAGCAGCCAAGATCTGGGGGTGGCCGGGGACTACGAGCAGTACTTC
TRBJ1-2 | TRBV5-1 | NA | NA | CASSGGASSSYGYTF | TGCGCCAGCAGCGGGGGGGCCAGTTCTTCCTATGGCTACACCTTC
TRBJ2-1 | TRBV7-2 | NA | TRBD2 | CASSLPRDWLAGGYNEQFF | TGTGCCAGCAGCTTACCTAGGGATTGGCTAGCGGGGGGGTACAATGAGCAGTTCTTC
TRBJ1-2 | TRBV30 | NA | NA | CAWSWAGAKTSGYTF | TGTGCCTGGAGTTGGGCAGGGGCAAAAACTTCCGGCTACACCTTC
TRBJ2-7 | TRBV19 | NA | TRBD2 | CASSPYAGTSGASSYEQYF | TGTGCCAGTAGTCCGTACGCCGGGACTAGCGGGGCGAGCTCCTACGAGCAGTACTTC
TRBJ2-3 | TRBV6-4 | NA | NA | CASSLSGAFTDTQYF | TGTGCCAGCAGTCTCTCCGGGGCCTTTACAGATACGCAGTATTTT
TRBJ2-2 | TRBV7-2 | NA | TRBD1 | CASSSSWDRGVQKELFF | TGTGCCAGCAGCTCGTCGTGGGACAGGGGGGTTCAAAAGGAGCTGTTTTTT
TRBJ2-2 | TRBV14 | once | TRBD2 | CASSLPGLVPGELFF | TGTGCCAGCAGCCTACCGGGACTAGTTCCCGGGGAGCTGTTTTTT
TRBJ1-1 | TRBV18 | NA | NA | CASSPTGPWVTEAFF | TGTGCCAGCTCACCAACAGGGCCGTGGGTCACTGAAGCTTTCTTT
TRBJ1-2 | TRBV6-6 | NA | NA | CASRWTGQFNYGYTF | TGTGCCAGCAGATGGACCGGACAGTTCAACTATGGCTACACCTTC